This entry concerns a single T cell receptor beta chain. The data originate from a study of blood T cell repertoires in COVID-19. The assay was immunoSEQ multiplex PCR, and TCRdb's table has in-frame clones only and misses some. The sample includes a few hundred thousand clones, about 83% seen only once; the top ten take roughly 10%. The study recruited people aged roughly 18 to 100 years across 24 US areas. Trimming left V 5 bases short and J 4 bases short, with 8 bases between. Per the germline V gene, CDR1 is SGHTA and CDR2 is FQGNSA. The CDR3 is made up of 12 amino acids. The receptor was isolated from a woman in her fifties or sixties who had recovered from COVID-19. The source material was PBMCs or T cells enriched from blood (not recorded which). The J gene is TRBJ1-2, the V gene TRBV7-2; D may be TRBD1 (5 bases). CDR3: CASSQRGYGYTF. The DNA for the CDR3 is TGTGCCAGCAGCCAAAGGGGCTATGGCTACACCTTC.